These 4 T cell receptor beta chains share one sample of origin, sequenced in a study of blood T cells in healthy people across ages. Using a J-beta primer mix together with a sample-barcoded 5' primer, a second PCR was run for roughly 7 to 12 cycles. TCRdb ran MiXCR on the 5' RACE reads and lists one entry per CDR3 protein. The table includes about 1.4 million distinct CDR3 sequences, 59% detected once. The sequenced sample consisted of blood. These receptors all stem from a man younger than 30 in good health.

The V and J genes are TRBV18 and TRBJ1-1; D might be TRBD1 (5 bases). The CDR3 is 11 amino acids. Germline lookup yields CDR1 KGHSH and CDR2 LQKENI. The V and J ends lost 6 bases and 8 bases respectively, with 10 bases between them. CDR3 in amino acids: CASSGTLEAFF. For the CDR3, the DNA is TGTGCCAGCTCCGGGACGTTAGAAGCTTTCTTT.

This chain joins TRBV15 and TRBJ2-7, with 7 bases matching TRBD1. CDR1 and CDR2 from the germline V gene are LNHNV and YYDKDF (reference sequence). V lost 0 bases to trimming and J lost 4 bases; unmatched junction nucleotides: 9. The CDR3 has 16 amino acids. CDR3 in amino acids: CATSRDSEGARYEQYF. The DNA of the CDR3 is TGTGCCACCAGCAGAGATAGTGAGGGGGCGCGTTACGAGCAGTACTTC.

The V gene is TRBV7-6, the J gene TRBJ2-1; D remains unclear. V gave up 5 bases and J gave up 3 bases, with 8 bases separating them. This CDR3 comprises 13 residues. Germline lookup yields CDR1 SGHVS and CDR2 FNYEAQ. For the CDR3, the DNA is TGTGCCAGCAGCGCCTTGGACTACAATGAGCAGTTCTTC. Its protein product is CASSALDYNEQFF.

The chain links TRBV29-1 to TRBJ2-5; no reliable D call. Trimming removed 7 bases from V and 11 bases from J, with 14 bases in between. CDR1 SQVTM and CDR2 ANQGSEA come from the germline V gene. The CDR3 sequence is 10 residues long. DNA of the CDR3: TGCAGCGGGCTTTCCGGTGTGCAGTACTTC. Its translation: CSGLSGVQYF.